These T cell receptor beta chains were read from a single sample in a study of CD8+ T cells in alopecia areata. Profiled with immunoSEQ multiplex PCR; TCRdb holds only in-frame clones, not every one. Here the sample spans some 100,000 clones, roughly two thirds being singletons. Sequencing used CD4+ T cells sorted from blood. These TCRs come from a human donor in good health. CDR3s include the opening cysteine and the closing phenylalanine or tryptophan. The order of the fields is V gene, clone size, J gene, D gene, CDR3 protein, CDR3 DNA. The D gene is left open where the match is weak. The size field is filled for only some rows; it gives once, few, many or a size class.

TRBV2,few,TRBJ2-6,.,CASRPSGANVLTF,TGTGCCAGCCGACCTTCTGGGGCCAACGTCCTGACTTTC
TRBV29-1,.,TRBJ2-2,.,CSVSGPPTNTGELFF,TGCAGCGTTAGTGGACCTCCTACTAACACCGGGGAGCTGTTTTTT
TRBV25-1,.,TRBJ2-6,.,CASSVTGANVLTF,TGTGCCAGCAGCGTTACTGGGGCCAACGTCCTGACTTTC
TRBV2,many,TRBJ2-1,.,CASSAGAELYNEQFF,TGTGCCAGCAGCGCGGGGGCGGAACTCTACAATGAGCAGTTCTTC
TRBV7-3,.,TRBJ2-1,.,CASQLPGDHNEQFF,TGTGCCAGCCAGCTCCCGGGAGACCACAATGAGCAGTTCTTC
TRBV15,.,TRBJ1-2,TRBD1,CATSSGKTGQGIWRYTF,TGTGCCACCAGCAGTGGGAAGACGGGACAGGGCATTTGGCGGTACACCTTC
TRBV2,few,TRBJ1-2,.,CASSAEGAGPYGYTF,TGTGCCAGCAGTGCAGAAGGGGCGGGCCCGTATGGCTACACCTTC
TRBV4-1,.,TRBJ2-1,TRBD1,CASSWGQTYNEQFF,TGCGCCAGCAGCTGGGGACAGACATACAATGAGCAGTTCTTC
TRBV29-1,.,TRBJ1-1,.,CSVDTGFTEAFF,TGCAGCGTGGACACAGGATTCACTGAAGCTTTCTTT
TRBV6-6,.,TRBJ2-7,.,CASSYSFSATTYEQYF,TGTGCCAGCAGTTACAGTTTCTCAGCCACGACCTACGAGCAGTACTTC
TRBV10-3,.,TRBJ2-6,TRBD1,CAIRGQGSTGANVLTF,TGTGCCATCAGGGGACAGGGTTCAACTGGGGCCAACGTCCTGACTTTC
TRBV30,few,TRBJ1-1,.,CAWRGNTEAFF,TGTGCCTGGAGGGGAAACACTGAAGCTTTCTTT
TRBV15,.,TRBJ1-1,.,CATSGRSMNTEAFF,TGTGCCACCAGCGGCCGGTCTATGAACACTGAAGCTTTCTTT
TRBV10-3,.,TRBJ1-2,TRBD1,CAIMRGRYGYTF,TGTGCCATCATGAGGGGGCGTTATGGCTACACCTTC
TRBV6-1,.,TRBJ1-2,.,CASNEQGYDYGYTF,TGTGCCAGCAATGAACAGGGTTATGACTATGGCTACACCTTC
TRBV29-1,few,TRBJ2-3,.,CSVERAHTDTQYF,TGCAGCGTTGAGCGCGCCCACACAGATACGCAGTATTTT
TRBV7-9,few,TRBJ2-5,.,CASSLRAVQETQYF,TGTGCCAGCAGCTTAAGGGCAGTCCAAGAGACCCAGTACTTC
TRBV5-1,.,TRBJ1-1,.,CASSYGTEAFF,TGCGCCAGCAGCTATGGCACTGAAGCTTTCTTT
TRBV30,.,TRBJ1-3,.,CAWRPISGGNTIYF,TGTGCCTGGAGGCCGATCTCGGGAGGAAACACCATATATTTT
TRBV7-2,.,TRBJ2-5,.,CASSLLYGEETQYF,TGTGCCAGCAGCTTACTGTACGGGGAAGAGACCCAGTACTTC
TRBV5-1,.,TRBJ1-1,.,CASRKGENTEAFF,TGCGCCAGCAGGAAGGGGGAGAACACTGAAGCTTTCTTT
TRBV29-1,.,TRBJ1-1,.,CSVGPKTELNTEAFF,TGCAGCGTTGGGCCCAAGACAGAGCTGAACACTGAAGCTTTCTTT
TRBV27,few,TRBJ2-7,TRBD2,CASGRLAGEQYF,TGTGCCAGCGGTCGGCTAGCGGGCGAGCAGTACTTC
TRBV6-1,.,TRBJ1-5,.,CASSEAGNQPQHF,TGTGCCAGCAGTGAAGCCGGCAATCAGCCCCAGCATTTT
TRBV29-1,.,TRBJ1-2,.,CSVGTDGYTF,TGCAGCGTTGGGACAGATGGCTACACCTTC
TRBV2,.,TRBJ1-2,.,CASSTGQGGYTF,TGTGCCAGCAGTACAGGTCAGGGTGGCTACACCTTC
TRBV7-8,few,TRBJ1-5,.,CASSFRGDQPQHF,TGTGCCAGCAGCTTCAGGGGCGATCAGCCCCAGCATTTT
TRBV29-1,.,TRBJ2-1,.,CSVVPGPSYNEQFF,TGCAGCGTCGTTCCGGGTCCCTCGTACAATGAGCAGTTCTTC
TRBV5-1,.,TRBJ2-7,TRBD1,CASSLGQGLVEQYF,TGCGCCAGCAGCTTGGGACAGGGCCTCGTCGAGCAGTACTTC
TRBV29-1,.,TRBJ1-1,.,CSVQGPNTEAFF,TGCAGCGTTCAGGGCCCGAACACTGAAGCTTTCTTT
TRBV2,.,TRBJ1-2,.,CASNYKGDGYTF,TGTGCCAGCAATTATAAGGGGGATGGCTACACCTTC
TRBV5-1,.,TRBJ2-7,.,CASSLDRGTNYEQYF,TGCGCCAGCAGCTTGGATCGGGGGACAAACTACGAGCAGTACTTC
TRBV6-6,few,TRBJ2-7,TRBD2,CASNRLAAEQYF,TGTGCCAGCAACCGACTAGCGGCCGAGCAGTACTTC
TRBV11-2,.,TRBJ2-2,.,CASSSDTGELFF,TGTGCCAGCAGCTCTGACACCGGGGAGCTGTTTTTT
TRBV29-1,once,TRBJ2-2,.,CSVVEGLGGELFF,TGCAGCGTCGTTGAGGGGCTGGGCGGGGAGCTGTTTTTT
TRBV5-1,.,TRBJ2-1,.,CASSWAGTLKNNEQFF,TGCGCCAGCAGCTGGGCCGGGACTCTAAAGAACAATGAGCAGTTCTTC
TRBV30,.,TRBJ1-1,.,CAWTKRVYTEAFF,TGTGCCTGGACCAAAAGGGTGTACACTGAAGCTTTCTTT
TRBV15,.,TRBJ2-1,.,CATSRVRTVPLQFF,TGTGCCACCAGCAGAGTCCGGACAGTTCCTTTGCAGTTCTTC
TRBV4-1,.,TRBJ1-2,TRBD1,CASSLPGGQRLYTF,TGCGCCAGCAGCCTACCAGGGGGCCAAAGACTCTACACCTTC
TRBV5-1,.,TRBJ2-2,.,CASSFGTWGDTGELFF,TGCGCCAGCAGCTTCGGGACCTGGGGGGACACCGGGGAGCTGTTTTTT
TRBV29-1,.,TRBJ2-2,TRBD1,CSGNRGGELFF,TGCAGCGGGAACAGGGGCGGGGAGCTGTTTTTT
TRBV29-1,.,TRBJ1-1,.,CSAVKDPAADTEAFF,TGCAGCGCCGTGAAGGATCCAGCGGCAGACACTGAAGCTTTCTTT
TRBV6-5,once,TRBJ1-1,.,CASRMGTEAFF,TGTGCCAGCAGGATGGGCACTGAAGCTTTCTTT
TRBV29-1,few,TRBJ1-2,.,CSVDQGGYTF,TGCAGCGTTGATCAGGGAGGGTACACCTTC
TRBV4-1,.,TRBJ2-7,.,CASSQGAVLSYEQYF,TGCGCCAGCAGCCAAGGGGCCGTTCTTTCATACGAGCAGTACTTC
TRBV25-1,few,TRBJ2-3,.,CASSVRVSSTDTQYF,TGTGCCAGCAGTGTGCGGGTTTCTAGCACAGATACGCAGTATTTT
TRBV6-5,few,TRBJ1-2,.,CASSRPGTLGYTF,TGTGCCAGCAGCCGGCCCGGGACACTTGGCTACACCTTC
TRBV11-2,.,TRBJ1-3,TRBD1,CASSSLQGSGNTIYF,TGTGCCAGCAGCTCGCTACAGGGGTCTGGAAACACCATATATTTT
TRBV7-9,.,TRBJ1-1,.,CASSLAWLMNTEAFF,TGTGCCAGCAGCTTAGCGTGGCTAATGAACACTGAAGCTTTCTTT
TRBV5-1,.,TRBJ1-2,.,CASSLGGLGSGYTF,TGCGCCAGCAGCTTGGGGGGCCTGGGTAGCGGCTACACCTTC
TRBV5-1,.,TRBJ2-5,.,CASSLAANQETQYF,TGCGCCAGCAGCTTGGCGGCCAACCAAGAGACCCAGTACTTC
TRBV25-1,.,TRBJ1-6,.,CASTPWRETPLHF,TGTGCCAGCACCCCGTGGCGAGAAACACCCCTCCACTTT
TRBV4-2,once,TRBJ2-1,TRBD2,CASSQTLADEQFF,TGTGCCAGCAGCCAAACACTAGCGGATGAGCAGTTCTTC
TRBV28,few,TRBJ2-4,TRBD2,CASSRGVRTQGNIQYF,TGTGCCAGCAGTCGGGGGGTTAGGACTCAAGGAAACATTCAGTACTTC
TRBV27,few,TRBJ2-3,TRBD1,CASSAGTGSTDTQYF,TGTGCCAGCAGCGCCGGGACAGGGAGCACAGATACGCAGTATTTT
TRBV30,.,TRBJ1-5,.,CAWKGDGISNQPQHF,TGTGCCTGGAAGGGGGATGGAATAAGCAATCAGCCCCAGCATTTT
TRBV4-1,.,TRBJ1-2,TRBD1,CASSSRSGTGNGYTF,TGCGCCAGCAGCAGCCGATCAGGGACAGGGAATGGCTACACCTTC
TRBV2,.,TRBJ1-1,TRBD1,CASRKQGLGEAFF,TGTGCCAGCAGGAAACAGGGGTTGGGAGAAGCTTTCTTT